What follows are 8 T cell receptor beta chains derived from one specimen sequenced in a study of human T cells and chemical hapten exposure. Time point: pre-sensitization, week 0. Documented treatment: therapeutic diphenylcyclopropenone sensitization with weekly scalp DPC. TCRdb re-called the RACE reads with MiXCR, one entry per CDR3 protein. The top ten hold roughly 8.2% of the sample, which has some 300,000 distinct CDR3 sequences, 5.5% seen once. The sample consisted of whole blood, taken in connection with sensitization to the hapten diphenylcyclopropenone (DPC). These receptors were taken from a woman aged 18-35 years with alopecia areata. Some clones in this sample may be carry-over from other donors' samples.

This clonotype was seen a few times. The chain uses TRBV15 and TRBJ2-7; D uncertain. CDR3 size: 12 residues. The ends were cut back, 4 bases at V and 0 bases at J, with 4 bases in the middle. The germline CDR1 and CDR2 sequences are LNHNV and YYDKDF (reference sequence). The CDR3 spells CATSKSSYEQYF. The DNA of the CDR3 is TGTGCCACCAGCAAGTCCTCCTACGAGCAGTACTTC. Full variable domain (rest looked up from reference TRBV15 and TRBJ2-7): DAMVIQNPRYQVTQFGKPVTLSCSQTLNHNVMYWYQQKSSQAPKLLFHYYDKDFNNEADTPDNFQSRRPNTSFCFLDIRSPGLGDTAMYLCATSKSSYEQYFGPGTRLTVT.

This clonotype was counted between two and nine times. The chain links TRBV3-1 to TRBJ1-5, with a weak D call TRBD1 (6 bases). Trimming shortened V by 1 base and J by 6 bases, and 10 bases separated the two germline ends. The CDR3 totals 14 residues. The germline V gene encodes CDR1 LGHDT and CDR2 YNNKEL (reference sequence). The CDR3 DNA sequence: TGTGCCAGCAGCCAAGGAGGGGGGACTCAGCCCCAGCATTTT. It codes for CASSQGGGTQPQHF.

This clonotype was detected a few times. The CDR3 bases are TGTGCCAGCAGTTTCCCCATGACAGGGCCCCATGGCTACACCTTC. It codes for CASSFPMTGPHGYTF. The rearrangement uses TRBV28 and TRBJ1-2; TRBD1 matches at 7 bases. CDR3 size: 15 residues. V lost 3 bases, J lost 6 bases, and 10 bases stayed unmatched. Germline V gene data show CDR1 as MDHEN and CDR2 as SYDVKM.

In the case of this clonotype: A much bigger clone sits one base away, suggesting this may be a read error. The gene calls are TRBV5-1 and TRBJ2-5; D is unclear. Germline values: CDR1 SGHRS, CDR2 YFSETQ. V was cut by 0 bases and J by 5 bases, with 5 bases left in between. The CDR3 totals 12 residues. Here the CDR3 reads CASSLGAETQYF. The CDR3 DNA reads as TGCGCCAGCAGCTTGGGCGCGGAGACCCAGTACTTC.

This chain links TRBV12-3 or TRBV12-4 with TRBJ1-2, with 10 bases fitting TRBD1. This CDR3 is built from 17 residues. J gave up 4 bases and V 5 bases, and 13 bases lay outside the gene matches. The CDR3 region has the DNA TGTGCCAGCAGTCCGGGACAGGGGCTCCCCCTCCCCTATGGCTACACCTTC. It yields the protein CASSPGQGLPLPYGYTF.

This clonotype was seen at least ten times. J is TRBJ2-5 and V is TRBV4-3, with 7 bases fitting TRBD1. In germline, CDR1 is LGHNA, CDR2 YSLEER. The CDR3 runs 13 residues. The V and J ends lost 3 bases and 2 bases, in that order; junction bases with no gene match: 0. In DNA, the CDR3 is TGCGCCAGCAGCCAGGGACAGCAAGAGACCCAGTACTTC. Amino acids: CASSQGQQETQYF.

This clonotype was detected only a few times. The chain is built from TRBV20-1 and TRBJ1-5; tentative D call: TRBD1 (5 bases). There are 12 residues in the CDR3. The germline V gene has CDR1 DFQATT and CDR2 SNEGSKA (reference sequence). V was trimmed by 5 bases and J by 5 bases, leaving 10 bases between them. This CDR3 reads CSASQGDQPQHF. The CDR3 DNA reads as TGCAGTGCTTCTCAGGGAGATCAGCCCCAGCATTTT.

The chain combines TRBV29-1 with TRBJ2-2; either TRBD1 or TRBD2 may fit D (5 bases each). The V end was cut by 3 bases, the J end by 3 bases, with 14 bases between. Germline values: CDR1 SQVTM, CDR2 ANQGSEA. The CDR3 covers 15 residues. CDR3 protein: CSVERGQGDTGELFF. CDR3 DNA sequence: TGCAGCGTTGAGAGGGGCCAGGGTGACACCGGGGAGCTGTTTTTT.